This TCR beta chain comes out of a study of Graves' ophthalmopathy and Graves' hyperthyroidism. From germline, CDR1 is WNHNN and CDR2 SYGVQD (reference sequence). Trimming cost V 9 bases and J 3 bases, with 12 bases left between them. This CDR3 contains 12 residues. In donors with ophthalmopathy, activity was moderate-to-severe, with CAS ≥3, NOSPECS ≥4 and duration under 3 months. Ineligible for inclusion were patients with other autoimmune diseases, uncontrolled infections, pregnancy or lactation. Investigators amplified TCR beta CDR3 regions from RNA transcripts. After a first-round RT-PCR with HTBI primers, a second-round multiplex PCR was run. TCRdb passed the multiplex PCR reads through MiXCR, listing each CDR3 protein once. The repertoire holds over 450,000 distinct CDR3 sequences, with around 15% as singletons. This clonotype was recorded many times.

The sequenced material came from blood. The receptor comes from a woman between 25 and 40 years old with Graves' ophthalmopathy. J is TRBJ2-7 and V is TRBV10-1; D unresolved. This CDR3 reads CARTGSYYEQYF. For the CDR3, the DNA is TGCGCCAGGACGGGCAGTTACTACGAGCAGTACTTC.